This T cell receptor (beta chain) was recorded in a study of blood T cell repertoires in COVID-19. Study summary: T cells, B-cell-depleted T cells, or PBMCs provided the cDNA or gDNA that served as material.

Authors' data handling: Counts of nucleated cells, estimated from reference gene primer amplification, were obtained. The assay was immunoSEQ multiplex PCR, and TCRdb's table has in-frame clones only and misses some. The DNA gave D and trimming, while V, J and clone size come from that table. The sample has about 130,000 clones; roughly 80% are singletons. Germline V gene data show CDR1 as MRHNA and CDR2 as SNTAGT. The trim removed 7 bases at V and 11 bases at J, leaving 8 bases unmatched. The CDR3 is 11 residues long. The receptor comes from a woman between 70 and 85 years old with COVID-19, enrolled during active disease. V and J are TRBV6-4 and TRBJ2-7, with 7 bases aligning to TRBD1. Sequencing was carried out using peripheral blood. This chain's CDR3 is CASIPGTAKYF. In DNA, the CDR3 is TGTGCCAGCATCCCTGGGACAGCAAAGTACTTC.